The clone carrying this T cell receptor beta chain was recorded only once. These data are taken from a study of OX40 agonist ivuxolimab in advanced cancers. Profiling relied on immunoSEQ multiplex PCR, and the TCRdb table lists in-frame clones only, not all of them. The profile shows tens of thousands of clones, approximately 91% of them singletons. V was clipped by 6 bases and J by 2 bases, with 14 bases between them. There are 14 residues in the CDR3. The germline V gene encodes CDR1 SGHRS and CDR2 YFSETQ. The input for sequencing was CD4+ or CD8+ T cells sorted from blood, taken in a trial of the OX40 agonist ivuxolimab. This chain uses TRBV5-1 with TRBJ2-5, with TRBD2 as a possible D gene (5 bases). This sequence originates from an adult with an advanced solid tumor such as melanoma, head and neck, liver or kidney cancer. The CDR3, as DNA: TGCGCCAGCATGACTTCAGGAGGTCAAGAGACCCAGTACTTC. Its translation: CASMTSGGQETQYF.